These 5 T cell receptor beta chains were sequenced from one sample in a study of blood T cell repertoires in COVID-19. Clones were read by immunoSEQ multiplex PCR, and TCRdb kept only the in-frame ones, dropping some. The repertoire includes about 87,000 clones, over 70% of them detected once, and roughly 4.2% sits in the top ten. The sequenced sample was peripheral blood. Receptors were obtained from a woman aged 45-59 years with acute or convalescent COVID-19.

The J gene is TRBJ2-4, the V gene TRBV19; TRBD2 agrees at 7 bases. From germline, CDR1 is LNHDA and CDR2 SQIVND (reference sequence). The CDR3 is 13 amino acids. The J segment lost 3 bases and the V segment lost 10 bases, leaving 6 bases of the junction unmatched. CDR3 sequence reads: CATGGGVKNIQYF. DNA for the CDR3: TGTGCCACTGGGGGAGGGGTCAAAAACATTCAGTACTTC.

The chain uses TRBV20-1 and TRBJ2-3; D might be TRBD2 (5 bases). The CDR3 totals 11 residues. V was trimmed by 7 bases and J by 7 bases, leaving 12 bases between them. Per germline, CDR1 DFQATT and CDR2 SNEGSKA (reference sequence). DNA of the CDR3: TGCAGTGTCAAGGACTCTTATACGCAGTATTTT. Its translation: CSVKDSYTQYF.

This clone has a handful of counts. For the CDR3, the DNA is TGTGCCAGCTTATCAGGGACAGGCCCGAACACTGAAGCTTTCTTT. Translated: CASLSGTGPNTEAFF. The genes are TRBV19 and TRBJ1-1; 8 bases are shared with TRBD1. Germline V gene data show CDR1 as LNHDA and CDR2 as SQIVND (reference sequence). The CDR3 is 15 residues long. The junction had 10 bases not matched to a gene; V was cut back by 9 bases and J by 1 base. Using reference TRBV19 and TRBJ1-1 for the parts outside the CDR3, the full variable domain is DGGITQSPKYLFRKEGQNVTLSCEQNLNHDAMYWYRQDPGQGLRLIYYSQIVNDFQKGDIAEGYSVSREKKESFPLTVTSAQKNPTAFYLCASLSGTGPNTEAFFGQGTRLTVV.

The gene calls are TRBV28 and TRBJ1-2; perhaps TRBD1 as D (5 bases). Germline V gives CDR1 MDHEN, CDR2 SYDVKM. The V gene lost 3 bases and the J gene lost 8 bases, with 13 bases spanning the gap. This CDR3 region has 13 residues. The CDR3 DNA reads TGTGCCAGCAGTTTTACAGGCAACGGGGGCTACACCTTC. As protein: CASSFTGNGGYTF.

The rearrangement links TRBV11-2 to TRBJ1-2, with 8 positions matching TRBD1. Germline V CDR1 and CDR2: SGHAT, FQNNGV. V shed 1 base and J 3 bases; nucleotides not matched to a gene: 4. The CDR3 loop spans 15 amino acids. Here the CDR3 reads CASSLGQGSDYGYTF. The DNA of the CDR3 is TGTGCCAGCAGCTTAGGACAGGGGAGTGACTATGGCTACACCTTC.